This is a list of T cell receptor beta chains from one sample in a study of OX40 agonist ivuxolimab in advanced cancers. The data were produced by immunoSEQ multiplex PCR, yet TCRdb's version contains in-frame clones alone and is incomplete. The sample has about 94,000 clones, roughly 91% seen once. Sequences were derived from CD4+ or CD8+ T cells sorted from blood, sampled in a trial of the OX40 agonist ivuxolimab. The receptor source for this set is an adult with an advanced solid tumor such as melanoma, head and neck, liver or kidney cancer. The conserved cysteine and the conserved F or W are not part of the CDR3 here. Fields, in order: V gene, CDR3 length, J gene, CDR3 protein.

V gene: TRBV6-6; CDR3 length: 12; J gene: TRBJ2-2; CDR3 protein: ASSISGGTGELF
V gene: TRBV10-1; CDR3 length: 14; J gene: TRBJ1-1; CDR3 protein: ASSDPLDRGSAEAF
V gene: TRBV27; CDR3 length: 14; J gene: TRBJ2-5; CDR3 protein: ASSLSSRPNLETQY
V gene: TRBV27; CDR3 length: 13; J gene: TRBJ2-1; CDR3 protein: ASSFSPVAYNEQF
V gene: TRBV6-5; CDR3 length: 12; J gene: TRBJ1-2; CDR3 protein: ASSLQENYYGYT
V gene: TRBV5-1; CDR3 length: 13; J gene: TRBJ1-2; CDR3 protein: ASSFGLGEYGGYT
V gene: TRBV7-2; CDR3 length: 9; J gene: TRBJ1-6; CDR3 protein: ASSFGSPLH
V gene: TRBV4-3; CDR3 length: 12; J gene: TRBJ2-7; CDR3 protein: ASSQEGRGGEQY
V gene: TRBV9; CDR3 length: 12; J gene: TRBJ1-4; CDR3 protein: ASTYDQTNEKLF
V gene: TRBV30; CDR3 length: 9; J gene: TRBJ1-2; CDR3 protein: AWTGGTRYT
V gene: TRBV25-1; CDR3 length: 13; J gene: TRBJ2-7; CDR3 protein: ASSDGDGRVNEQY
V gene: TRBV6-1; CDR3 length: 12; J gene: TRBJ1-6; CDR3 protein: ASTSTGWNSPLH
V gene: TRBV2; CDR3 length: 13; J gene: TRBJ2-2; CDR3 protein: ASSERRTEGRELF
V gene: TRBV5-1; CDR3 length: 12; J gene: TRBJ1-1; CDR3 protein: ASSLSSGNTEAF
V gene: TRBV6-1; CDR3 length: 10; J gene: TRBJ1-6; CDR3 protein: ASSLQDSPLH
V gene: TRBV10-2; CDR3 length: 11; J gene: TRBJ1-2; CDR3 protein: ASSTTGDSGYT
V gene: TRBV29-1; CDR3 length: 12; J gene: TRBJ1-1; CDR3 protein: SVRISRGNTEAF
V gene: TRBV6-5; CDR3 length: 13; J gene: TRBJ2-5; CDR3 protein: ASRARQGQVETQY
V gene: TRBV9; CDR3 length: 12; J gene: TRBJ2-5; CDR3 protein: ASSVESVQETQY
V gene: TRBV6-1; CDR3 length: 12; J gene: TRBJ1-2; CDR3 protein: ASSEAWGDYGYT
V gene: TRBV5-1; CDR3 length: 16; J gene: TRBJ2-1; CDR3 protein: ASSSLGRGVRSYNEQF
V gene: TRBV2; CDR3 length: 12; J gene: TRBJ2-5; CDR3 protein: ASSDPGGPETQY
V gene: TRBV18; CDR3 length: 15; J gene: TRBJ1-1; CDR3 protein: ASSPNIGHNMNTEAF
V gene: TRBV9; CDR3 length: 16; J gene: TRBJ2-5; CDR3 protein: ASSVGSGTSGRQETQY
V gene: TRBV11-2; CDR3 length: 11; J gene: TRBJ1-5; CDR3 protein: ASSPDRGQPQH
V gene: TRBV10-3; CDR3 length: 10; J gene: TRBJ2-3; CDR3 protein: ATTTNTDTQY
V gene: TRBV21-1; CDR3 length: 15; J gene: TRBJ1-5; CDR3 protein: ASSINAGSGGNQPQH